This TCR beta chain stems from a study of graft-versus-host responses after intestinal transplantation. Germline lookup yields CDR1 SGDLS and CDR2 YYNGEE. V dropped 3 bases and J dropped 1 base, with 8 bases sitting between them. The CDR3 length is 14 residues. This clone was seen only once. Clones were sequenced by immunoSEQ multiplex PCR, and TCRdb holds only the in-frame ones, with some missing. The sample yields 98,000 or so clones, roughly 88% seen once. This sequence originates from a human patient who received an intestinal transplant, so some T cells may come from the graft donor. The gene calls are TRBV9 and TRBJ1-5; unclear D gene. The source was PBMCs, collected 255 days after intestinal transplant. DNA of the CDR3: TGTGCCAGCAGCGATGGACCGAGCAATCAGCCCCAGCATTTT. It translates to CASSDGPSNQPQHF.